The 32 T cell receptor beta chains reported below all come from one sample, sequenced in a study of chemoradiotherapy in HPV16-positive cancers. Sequenced by immunoSEQ multiplex PCR; TCRdb stores in-frame clones only, minus some. The repertoire consists of 7,500 or so clones, with around 75% occurring once and the leading ten covering about 5.1%. Sequenced here: tumor tissue, sampled from a patient who underwent chemoradiotherapy. The receptors derive from a human donor with HPV-associated anogenital cancer.

V and J are TRBV7-7 and TRBJ2-1, with 7 bases fitting TRBD1. The CDR3 spans 18 residues. The V segment lost 1 base and the J segment 0 bases; nucleotides outside the gene matches: 9. The germline V gene has CDR1 SSHAT and CDR2 FNYEAQ (reference sequence). The CDR3 spells CASSLDIHGDSSYNEQFF. DNA for the CDR3: TGTGCCAGCAGCTTAGATATACATGGGGACAGCTCCTACAATGAGCAGTTCTTC.

V and J are TRBV10-2 and TRBJ2-5, with D hard to call. Germline CDR1 WSHSY, CDR2 SAAADI. The V end lost 4 bases, the J end lost 4 bases, and 7 bases lay between the germline ends. There are 12 residues in the CDR3. The CDR3 sequence is CASSGLGETQYF. For the CDR3, the DNA is TGCGCCAGCAGTGGTTTAGGAGAGACCCAGTACTTC.

This chain connects TRBV5-1 to TRBJ2-2; 8 bases are shared with TRBD2. The germline gives CDR1 SGHRS, CDR2 YFSETQ. With V trimmed by 3 bases and J by 1 base, 5 bases remained unmatched. This CDR3 is 16 amino acids long. The CDR3 region is CASSSLSGGNTGELFF. The CDR3 coding sequence is TGCGCCAGCAGCTCCTTAAGCGGGGGGAACACCGGGGAGCTGTTTTTT. Using reference TRBV5-1 and TRBJ2-2 for the parts outside the CDR3, the full variable domain is KAGVTQTPRYLIKTRGQQVTLSCSPISGHRSVSWYQQTPGQGLQFLFEYFSETQRNKGNFPGRFSGRQFSNSRSEMNVSTLELGDSALYLCASSSLSGGNTGELFFGEGSRLTVL.

V is TRBV5-6 and J is TRBJ2-1; D is unresolved. The V gene's germline CDR1 is SGHDT and CDR2 YYEEEE. The germline V and J ends were trimmed by 0 bases and 6 bases, with 10 bases remaining between them. The CDR3 covers 14 residues. The CDR3 sequence is CASSLALPGNEQFF. DNA of the CDR3: TGTGCCAGCAGCTTGGCCCTACCGGGCAATGAGCAGTTCTTC.

This chain uses TRBV7-3 with TRBJ1-1, with 7 bases that match TRBD1. Germline V gives CDR1 SGHTA, CDR2 FQGTGA. CDR3 length equals 14 residues. After removal of 7 bases from V and 5 bases from J, the junction contained 10 bases not matched to a gene. CDR3 region: CASTYRGAYTEAFF. CDR3 nucleotides: TGTGCCAGCACCTACAGGGGAGCGTATACTGAAGCTTTCTTT.

The genes are TRBV4-1 and TRBJ2-6; perhaps TRBD1 as D (6 bases). The CDR3 sequence is 19 residues long. Germline assignment: CDR1 MGHRA and CDR2 YSYEKL. Between the trimmed V and J ends, which lost 0 bases and 1 base, there was a span of 16 bases. CDR3 in amino acids: CASSQEHTGRVSGANVLTF. CDR3 coding DNA: TGCGCCAGCAGCCAAGAACATACAGGGAGAGTATCTGGGGCCAACGTCCTGACTTTC.

The chain has TRBV6-6 and TRBJ1-6; TRBD1 agrees at 7 bases. The germline V gene has CDR1 MNHNY and CDR2 SVGAGI (reference sequence). The CDR3 consists of 14 residues. J gave up 9 bases and V 6 bases, and 8 bases lay outside the gene matches. The CDR3 region is CASRRDRIRSPLHF. Here the CDR3 DNA reads TGTGCCAGCAGGCGGGACAGAATTCGTTCACCCCTCCACTTT.

The chain uses TRBV10-3 and TRBJ1-1; 7 bases agree with TRBD1. In germline, CDR1 is ENHRY, CDR2 SYGVKD. The trim removed 7 bases at V and 0 bases at J, leaving 5 bases unmatched. The CDR3 loop spans 14 amino acids. Here the CDR3 reads CAITTTGMNTEAFF. CDR3 in DNA: TGTGCCATCACCACGACAGGGATGAACACTGAAGCTTTCTTT.

This chain connects TRBV7-3 to TRBJ2-1; 7 nucleotides agree with TRBD2. This CDR3 is built from 18 residues. The germline CDR1 and CDR2 sequences are SGHTA and FQGTGA. V lost 5 bases and J lost 0; bases outside the gene matches: 13. DNA of the CDR3: TGTGCCAGCAGCCTCAAGGGGAAGCGGGGCAACTCCTACAATGAGCAGTTCTTC. This translates into CASSLKGKRGNSYNEQFF.

This clone was seen a single time. J is TRBJ2-2 and V is TRBV18, with TRBD1 matching over 12 bases. The length of the CDR3 is 16 residues. Germline CDR1 and CDR2: KGHSH and LQKENI. J gave up 5 bases and V 3 bases, and 4 bases lay outside the gene matches. The CDR3 is CASSPGTGGRTGELFF. The CDR3 DNA sequence: TGTGCCAGCTCACCCGGGACAGGGGGCCGTACCGGGGAGCTGTTTTTT.

The chain combines TRBV7-2 with TRBJ1-1, with D unclear. The germline V gene encodes CDR1 SGHTA and CDR2 FQGNSA. V lost 5 bases, J lost 3 bases, and 16 bases lay in between. There are 15 residues in the CDR3. The CDR3 DNA follows: TGTGCCAGCAGCCCCCCGATGGAGGGCGACACTGAAGCTTTCTTT. Amino acids: CASSPPMEGDTEAFF.

This clone was recorded once. The CDR3 DNA reads as TGTGCCAGCAGCGTAGGGCAGGGGGGTCGGGGCTACACCTTC. Protein: CASSVGQGGRGYTF. This sequence joins TRBV9 and TRBJ1-2, with 7 bases fitting TRBD1. CDR1 and CDR2 from the germline V gene are SGDLS and YYNGEE. The V segment lost 0 bases and the J segment 8 bases; nucleotides outside the gene matches: 7. This CDR3 spans 14 amino acids.

This clone was picked up a small number of times. V and J are TRBV5-1 and TRBJ1-1; no reliable D call. The germline V gene encodes CDR1 SGHRS and CDR2 YFSETQ. Trimming stripped 4 bases from V and 2 bases from J, with 9 bases between. The CDR3 runs to 13 residues. CDR3 sequence (DNA): TGCGCCAGCAGCGACCAGAGCAACACTGAAGCTTTCTTT. It encodes CASSDQSNTEAFF.

The V call is TRBV6-5, the J call TRBJ1-1; the D gene is possibly TRBD1 (5 bases). Germline V CDR1 and CDR2: MNHEY, SVGAGI. V lost 2 bases and J 1 base, leaving 11 bases between the germline ends. The length of the CDR3 is 15 residues. The CDR3 bases are TGTGCCAGCAGTTACCACCTGGACAAGAACACTGAAGCTTTCTTT. Its translation: CASSYHLDKNTEAFF.

This clone was seen more than once but under ten times. The chain recombines TRBV19 with TRBJ1-5; 11 bases are shared with TRBD1. This CDR3 has 15 residues. Trimming removed 5 bases from V and 5 bases from J; junction bases left unmatched: 5. The germline gives CDR1 LNHDA, CDR2 SQIVND (reference sequence). The CDR3: CASSPGQGAHQPQHF. CDR3 sequence (DNA): TGTGCCAGTAGTCCAGGACAGGGGGCACATCAGCCCCAGCATTTT.

In regard to this clone: This CDR3 is also generated by other DNA sequences in the sample. The J gene is TRBJ1-5, the V gene TRBV6-6; D is unresolved. The V and J ends lost 7 bases and 5 bases respectively, with 9 bases between them. CDR1 and CDR2 from the germline V gene are MNHNY and SVGAGI (reference sequence). CDR3 length: 12 residues. The CDR3 loop reads CASTGSDQPQHF. CDR3 coding DNA: TGTGCCAGCACTGGCAGTGATCAGCCCCAGCATTTT.

This clone was picked up a small number of times. CDR3 in amino acids: CASSLGTSGRALDKNIQYF. CDR3 nucleotide sequence: TGTGCCAGCAGCTTGGGAACTAGCGGGAGGGCCCTCGACAAAAACATTCAGTACTTC. V usage is TRBV5-4 and J usage is TRBJ2-4, with 13 bases aligning to TRBD2. V gave up 0 bases and J gave up 3 bases; unmatched junction bases: 9. This CDR3 spans 19 amino acids. Looked up from germline, CDR1 is SGHNT and CDR2 is YYREEE (reference sequence). The full variable domain, completed using reference TRBV5-4 and TRBJ2-4, is ETGVTQSPTHLIKTRGQQVTLRCSSQSGHNTVSWYQQALGQGPQFIFQYYREEENGRGNFPPRFSGLQFPNYSSELNVNALELDDSALYLCASSLGTSGRALDKNIQYFGAGTRLSVL.

The chain is built from TRBV10-3 and TRBJ1-2, with 12 bases aligning to TRBD1. The V gene end was trimmed by 10 bases and the J gene end by 7 bases; junction bases not matched to a gene: 13. CDR1 is ENHRY, CDR2 SYGVKD, per germline. This CDR3 has 15 residues. Here the CDR3 DNA reads TGTGCCAGTGATCCGGGACAGGGGGCTGGTGGTGGCTACACCTTC. Its translation: CASDPGQGAGGGYTF.

The chain is built from TRBV19 and TRBJ1-2; 10 positions agree with TRBD1. Germline values: CDR1 LNHDA, CDR2 SQIVND (reference sequence). This CDR3 contains 15 residues. Germline trimming cut 4 bases from V and 4 bases from J; bases unmatched to any gene: 6. Here the CDR3 reads CASSTQTGGGYGYTF. The CDR3 region has the DNA TGTGCCAGTAGTACCCAGACAGGGGGCGGCTATGGCTACACCTTC.

This clone was observed a few times. The J gene is TRBJ1-2, the V gene TRBV28, with unresolved D. Per germline, CDR1 MDHEN and CDR2 SYDVKM. The V end was cut by 1 base, the J end by 0 bases, with 0 bases between. The CDR3 covers 12 residues. CDR3 in amino acids: CASSLSNYGYTF. Here the CDR3 DNA reads TGTGCCAGCAGTTTATCTAACTATGGCTACACCTTC.

The V and J genes are TRBV2 and TRBJ1-4, with no clear D. From germline, CDR1 is SNHLY and CDR2 FYNNEI. This CDR3 spans 12 amino acids. The V and J ends lost 7 bases and 4 bases respectively, with 7 bases between them. The CDR3: CASTGVNEKLFF. Here the CDR3 DNA reads TGTGCCAGCACGGGAGTTAATGAAAAACTGTTTTTT.

This chain connects TRBV21-1 to TRBJ1-5; TRBD1, the D gene given by the table, was not confirmed from the DNA. TRBV21-1 is deemed a pseudogene. CDR3 size: 15 residues. CDR3 DNA: TGTGCCAGCAGCAGGAGGCAGGGGACGTTTCAGCCCCAGCATTTT. Its protein product is CASSRRQGTFQPQHF.

The chain couples TRBV5-3 to TRBJ1-4; the D is unclear. TRBV5-3 is an open reading frame, and its role is uncertain. The CDR3 runs 16 residues. V was cut by 4 bases and J by 0 bases, with 13 bases left in between. The CDR3 here is CARSRVRAATNEKLFF. CDR3 bases: TGTGCCAGAAGCAGGGTAAGGGCTGCAACTAATGAAAAACTGTTTTTT.

The V gene is TRBV18, the J gene TRBJ1-5; unclear D gene. V lost 2 bases and J 7 bases, leaving 12 bases between the germline ends. Germline lookup yields CDR1 KGHSH and CDR2 LQKENI. The CDR3 is made up of 14 amino acids. For the CDR3, the DNA is TGTGCCAGCTCACCAGACGGTTCGTTACAGCCCCAGCATTTT. Encoded protein: CASSPDGSLQPQHF.

This clone was seen once. The V call is TRBV11-2, the J call TRBJ1-1; D is possibly TRBD1 (5 bases). From germline, CDR1 is SGHAT and CDR2 FQNNGV. The CDR3 spans 14 residues. Trimming took 4 bases from V and 0 from J, leaving 9 bases between them. CDR3 sequence reads: CASSWGTLNTEAFF. DNA of the CDR3: TGTGCCAGCAGCTGGGGCACGTTGAACACTGAAGCTTTCTTT.

The chain combines TRBV7-3 with TRBJ2-2; 8 nucleotides line up with TRBD2. Germline CDR1 is SGHTA and CDR2 is FQGTGA. CDR3 length: 15 residues. V was clipped by 5 bases and J by 4 bases; unmatched bases: 6. CDR3 loop: CASSKGLAGTGELFF. CDR3 in DNA: TGTGCCAGCAGCAAAGGACTAGCCGGCACCGGGGAGCTGTTTTTT.

V usage is TRBV30 and J usage is TRBJ1-5, with no clear D. The germline V gene encodes CDR1 GTSNPN and CDR2 SVGIG (reference sequence). The V gene lost 1 base and the J gene lost 3 bases, with 13 bases spanning the gap. This CDR3 has 15 residues. The CDR3 nucleotides read TGTGCCTGGAGTGCAGTAGGGCGGAACAATCAGCCCCAGCATTTT. It yields the protein CAWSAVGRNNQPQHF. Based on the CDR3 plus reference TRBV30 and TRBJ1-5, the full variable domain is SQTIHQWPATLVQPVGSPLSLECTVEGTSNPNLYWYRQAAGRGLQLLFYSVGIGQISSEVPQNLSASRPQDRQFILSSKKLLLSDSGFYLCAWSAVGRNNQPQHFGDGTRLSIL.

J is TRBJ1-1 and V is TRBV7-2; D gene ambiguous. Germline CDR1 and CDR2: SGHTA and FQGNSA. Deletions cut 5 bases from V and 0 bases from J, with 7 bases between. The CDR3 is made up of 13 amino acids. CDR3 DNA sequence: TGTGCCAGCAGCCTATCTATGAACACTGAAGCTTTCTTT. Translation: CASSLSMNTEAFF. Based on the CDR3 plus reference TRBV7-2 and TRBJ1-1, the full variable domain is GAGVSQSPSNKVTEKGKDVELRCDPISGHTALYWYRQSLGQGLEFLIYFQGNSAPDKSGLPSDRFSAERTGGSVSTLTIQRTQQEDSAVYLCASSLSMNTEAFFGQGTRLTVV.

This sequence joins TRBV4-3 and TRBJ2-7; 11 bases map to TRBD1. This CDR3 spans 16 amino acids. Germline CDR1 and CDR2: LGHNA and YSLEER. The V segment lost 1 base and the J segment 2 bases; nucleotides outside the gene matches: 4. The CDR3 is CASSQVAGQGAYEQYF. The CDR3 DNA reads as TGCGCCAGCAGCCAAGTAGCGGGACAGGGGGCCTACGAGCAGTACTTC.

The chain couples TRBV11-2 to TRBJ1-1, with 10 bases identical to TRBD1. The CDR3 covers 15 residues. From germline, CDR1 is SGHAT and CDR2 FQNNGV. J was trimmed by 6 bases and V by 4 bases; bases with no gene match: 8. The CDR3 sequence: CASSSVSGTGAEAFF. In DNA form, the CDR3 reads TGTGCCAGCAGCTCCGTATCCGGGACAGGGGCTGAAGCTTTCTTT.

This clone showed up just a few times. The chain uses TRBV28 and TRBJ1-1, with TRBD1 identical over 7 bases. This CDR3 spans 14 amino acids. J was trimmed by 3 bases and V by 7 bases; bases with no gene match: 8. CDR1 is MDHEN, CDR2 SYDVKM, per germline. CDR3 in amino acids: CASTRQGTDTEAFF. The DNA for the CDR3 is TGTGCCAGCACCAGACAGGGAACAGACACTGAAGCTTTCTTT.

This clone occurred a few times. The rearrangement links TRBV6-5 to TRBJ2-7; 8 positions match TRBD1. This CDR3 contains 14 residues. Germline CDR1 is MNHEY and CDR2 is SVGAGI. The J segment lost 3 bases and the V segment lost 0 bases, leaving 1 base of the junction unmatched. The CDR3, as DNA: TGTGCCAGCAGTTACTCAACAGGGGGCTACGAGCAGTACTTC. The encoded protein is CASSYSTGGYEQYF.